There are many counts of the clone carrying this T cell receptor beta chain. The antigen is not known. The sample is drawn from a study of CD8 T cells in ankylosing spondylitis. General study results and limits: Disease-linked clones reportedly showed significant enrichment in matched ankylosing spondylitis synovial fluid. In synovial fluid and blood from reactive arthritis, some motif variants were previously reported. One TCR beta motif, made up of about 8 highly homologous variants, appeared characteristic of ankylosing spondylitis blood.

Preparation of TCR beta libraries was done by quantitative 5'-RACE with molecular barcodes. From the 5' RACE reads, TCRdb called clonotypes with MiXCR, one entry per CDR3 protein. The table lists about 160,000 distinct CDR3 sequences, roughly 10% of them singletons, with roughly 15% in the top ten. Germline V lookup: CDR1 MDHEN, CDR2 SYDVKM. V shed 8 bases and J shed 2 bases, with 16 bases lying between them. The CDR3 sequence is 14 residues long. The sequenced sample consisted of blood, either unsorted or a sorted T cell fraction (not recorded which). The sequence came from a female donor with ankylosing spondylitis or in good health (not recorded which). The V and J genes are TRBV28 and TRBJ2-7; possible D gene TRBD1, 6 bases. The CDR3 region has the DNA TGTGCCAGCTTCCCCGGAAACAGGGCCTACGAGCAGTACTTC. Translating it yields CASFPGNRAYEQYF.